Below, 13 T cell receptor beta chains from the same sample are listed, as sequenced in a study of brain T cells in children with intractable seizures. The repertoire was sequenced with immunoSEQ multiplex PCR; TCRdb's copy has only in-frame clones and lacks some. Found here are about 80,000 clones, more than 75% of them singletons; the top ten hold 20% to 25%. The sequencing used peripheral blood, collected at surgery. The receptors here all came from a girl aged 2 to 10 with Rasmussen encephalitis and intractable seizures.

This clone came up once. The CDR3 protein is CASSRTSSPGANVLTF. The CDR3 nucleotides are TGTGCCAGTAGCAGAACTAGCTCCCCGGGGGCCAACGTCCTGACTTTC. The chain recombines TRBV19 with TRBJ2-6, with D possibly being TRBD2 (6 bases). The CDR3 loop spans 16 amino acids. Deletions cut 6 bases from V and 4 bases from J, with 16 bases between. The V gene's germline CDR1 is LNHDA and CDR2 SQIVND (reference sequence).

The V call is TRBV10-3, the J call TRBJ1-4; D unresolved. Trimming stripped 7 bases from V and 8 bases from J, with 14 bases between. The CDR3 is 13 amino acids. The germline V gene has CDR1 ENHRY and CDR2 SYGVKD. The CDR3 reads CAIKNPGREKLFF. CDR3 coding DNA: TGTGCCATCAAAAATCCCGGGAGGGAAAAACTGTTTTTT.

The V gene is TRBV11-3, the J gene TRBJ2-7; D tentatively fits TRBD1 or TRBD2 (5 bases each). The CDR3 sequence is 15 residues long. Per the germline V gene, CDR1 is SGHNT and CDR2 is YENEEA. V lost 7 bases to trimming and J lost 1 base, with 17 bases between them. CDR3: CASTVRGRLSYEQYF. Here the CDR3 DNA reads TGTGCCAGCACCGTCCGGGGACGCCTTTCCTACGAGCAGTACTTC.

J is TRBJ2-1 and V is TRBV3-1 (or the pseudogene TRBV3-2), with 7 bases aligning to TRBD2. The CDR3 extends over 15 amino acids. Germline V CDR1 and CDR2: LGHDT, YNNKEL (reference sequence). The junction had 2 bases not matched to a gene; V was cut back by 0 bases and J by 3 bases. CDR3 in amino acids: CASSQELAYYNEQFF. The CDR3 DNA follows: TGTGCCAGCAGCCAAGAACTAGCGTACTACAATGAGCAGTTCTTC.

This chain connects TRBV9 to TRBJ1-2, with D perhaps TRBD1 (5 bases). The CDR3 is made up of 14 amino acids. V lost 0 bases and J 10 bases, leaving 16 bases between the germline ends. CDR1 SGDLS and CDR2 YYNGEE come from the germline V gene. Here the CDR3 DNA reads TGTGCCAGCAGCGTAGACAGGTTTTATGGCGACTACACCTTC. This translates into CASSVDRFYGDYTF. Combining the CDR3 with reference TRBV9 and TRBJ1-2 gives the whole variable domain DSGVTQTPKHLITATGQRVTLRCSPRSGDLSVYWYQQSLDQGLQFLIQYYNGEERAKGNILERFSAQQFPDLHSELNLSSLELGDSALYFCASSVDRFYGDYTFGSGTRLTVV.

The rearrangement joins TRBV27 to TRBJ2-7; 9 nucleotides match TRBD2. The length of the CDR3 is 15 residues. Germline CDR1 reads MNHEY; CDR2 reads SMNVEV (reference sequence). J lost 3 bases, V lost 4 bases, and 7 bases had no gene match. The chain's CDR3 is CASSSERGEGYEQYF. DNA for the CDR3: TGTGCCAGCAGTTCCGAGCGGGGGGAGGGCTACGAGCAGTACTTC.

This rearrangement joins TRBV5-1 to TRBJ2-7; 9 nucleotides match TRBD2. The CDR3 extends over 18 amino acids. CDR1 and CDR2 (germline): SGHRS, YFSETQ. V shed 0 bases and J 1 base; nucleotides not matched to a gene: 11. This CDR3 reads CASSLALLSGRGSYEQYF. The CDR3 DNA follows: TGCGCCAGCAGCTTGGCCCTTCTTAGCGGGAGAGGTTCCTACGAGCAGTACTTC.

This clone was found once. The rearrangement joins TRBV2 to TRBJ1-4; 10 bases agree with TRBD1. Trimming removed 9 bases from V and 10 bases from J; junction bases left unmatched: 8. This CDR3 has 13 residues. The germline CDR1 and CDR2 sequences are SNHLY and FYNNEI. CDR3 residues: CARTRDRGGKLFF. The CDR3 DNA follows: TGTGCCAGGACCCGGGACAGGGGAGGAAAACTGTTTTTT. Combining the CDR3 with reference TRBV2 and TRBJ1-4 gives the whole variable domain EPEVTQTPSHQVTQMGQEVILRCVPISNHLYFYWYRQILGQKVEFLVSFYNNEISEKSEIFDDQFSVERPDGSNFTLKIRSTKLEDSAMYFCARTRDRGGKLFFGSGTQLSVL.

This clone appeared a single time. The J gene is TRBJ1-2, the V gene TRBV3-1 (or the pseudogene TRBV3-2); D unresolved. Trimming left V 0 bases short and J 1 base short, with 3 bases between. The CDR3 covers 13 residues. Germline values: CDR1 LGHDT, CDR2 YNNKEL (reference sequence). CDR3 DNA: TGTGCCAGCAGCCAAGATAGTAACTATGGCTACACCTTC. It is translated as CASSQDSNYGYTF.

The V call is TRBV6-1, the J call TRBJ1-5; D not certain. V lost 2 bases, J lost 4 bases, and 15 bases lay in between. The CDR3 covers 16 residues. Per the germline V gene, CDR1 is MNHNS and CDR2 is SASEGT. This chain's CDR3 is CASSESVGPENQPQHF. The DNA of the CDR3 is TGTGCCAGCAGTGAAAGCGTAGGGCCCGAGAATCAGCCCCAGCATTTT.

This rearrangement joins TRBV27 to TRBJ2-1, with 7 bases matching TRBD2. The germline V gene encodes CDR1 MNHEY and CDR2 SMNVEV (reference sequence). CDR3 length equals 17 residues. Germline trimming cut 3 bases from V and 1 base from J; bases unmatched to any gene: 9. For the CDR3, the DNA is TGTGCCAGCAGTTTGGGGAGCGGGATGGGTTCCTACAATGAGCAGTTCTTC. It encodes CASSLGSGMGSYNEQFF.

The genes are TRBV5-1 and TRBJ2-7; D not certain. The V gene lost 2 bases and the J gene lost 1 base, with 7 bases spanning the gap. There are 13 residues in the CDR3. CDR1 is SGHRS and CDR2 is YFSETQ in the germline V gene. The chain's CDR3 is CASSFGGSYEQYF. The CDR3 coding sequence is TGCGCCAGCAGCTTTGGCGGATCCTACGAGCAGTACTTC.

The chain employs TRBV5-4 and TRBJ1-2, with D perhaps TRBD1 (5 bases). The CDR3 runs to 13 residues. The ends were cut back, 1 base at V and 5 bases at J, with 9 bases in the middle. CDR1 and CDR2 (germline): SGHNT, YYREEE (reference sequence). The CDR3 sequence is CASSLQGGYGYTF. CDR3 sequence (DNA): TGTGCCAGCAGCTTGCAGGGCGGGTATGGCTACACCTTC.